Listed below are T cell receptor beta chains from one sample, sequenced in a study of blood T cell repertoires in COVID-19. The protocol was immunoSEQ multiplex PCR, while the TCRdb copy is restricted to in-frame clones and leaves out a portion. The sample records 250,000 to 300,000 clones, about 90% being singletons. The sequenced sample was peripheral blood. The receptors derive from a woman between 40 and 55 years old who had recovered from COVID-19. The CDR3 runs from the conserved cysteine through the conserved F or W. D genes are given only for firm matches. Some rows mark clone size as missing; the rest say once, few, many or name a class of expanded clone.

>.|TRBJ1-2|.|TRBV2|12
TGTGCCAGCAGTGAAAGTAGGGGAAGCTACACCTTC
CASSESRGSYTF
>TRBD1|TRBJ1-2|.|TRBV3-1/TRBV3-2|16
TGTGCCAGCAGCTCCCAGACAGGGCCCCAACTATGGAGCTACACCTTC
CASSSQTGPQLWSYTF
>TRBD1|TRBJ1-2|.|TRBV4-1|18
TGCGCCAGCAGCCACCCCGGACAGGGAACCCCTAGGGGCTATGGCTACACCTTC
CASSHPGQGTPRGYGYTF
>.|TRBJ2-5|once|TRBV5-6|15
TGTGCCAGCAGCTTGTTAGGGGGAACCCAAGAGACCCAGTACTTC
CASSLLGGTQETQYF
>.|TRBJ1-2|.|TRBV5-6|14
TGTGCCAGCAGCTTGGGGCGGACTAACTATGGCTACACCTTC
CASSLGRTNYGYTF
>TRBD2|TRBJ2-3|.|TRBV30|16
TGTGCCTGGAACCCGCCGGGGTGGGGGGGAACAGATACGCAGTATTTT
CAWNPPGWGGTDTQYF
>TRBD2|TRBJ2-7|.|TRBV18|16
TGTGCCAGCTCACCCGGACTAGCGGGGGGCCTCTACGAGCAGTACTTC
CASSPGLAGGLYEQYF
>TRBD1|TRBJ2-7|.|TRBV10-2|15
TGCGCCAGCAGTGAGTCCCCGACAGGGGGCTACGAGCAGTACTTC
CASSESPTGGYEQYF
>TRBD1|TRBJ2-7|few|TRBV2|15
TGTGCCAGCAGCCAGACAGGGGTTATAACCTACGAGCAGTACTTC
CASSQTGVITYEQYF
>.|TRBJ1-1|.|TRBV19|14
TGTGCCAGTAGTAAGTCTCAGGGTCTGGCTGAAGCTTTCTTT
CASSKSQGLAEAFF
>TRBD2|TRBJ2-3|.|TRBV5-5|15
TGTGCCAGCAGCTTGGCGGGACTAGCGGCAGATACGCAGTATTTT
CASSLAGLAADTQYF
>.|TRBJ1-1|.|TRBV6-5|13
TGTGCCAGCAGTTACGCGGTGGGTACTGAAGCTTTCTTT
CASSYAVGTEAFF
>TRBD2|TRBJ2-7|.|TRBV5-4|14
TGTGCCAGCAGCCCGCAGCGGGGCCCCTACGAGCAGTACTTC
CASSPQRGPYEQYF
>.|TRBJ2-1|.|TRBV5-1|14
TGCGCCAGCAGCCCGGTGGTGGGGGCGAATGAGCAGTTCTTC
CASSPVVGANEQFF
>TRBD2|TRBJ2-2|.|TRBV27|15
TGTGCCAGCAGGAGCGGGGGGTGGGACACCGGGGAGCTGTTTTTT
CASRSGGWDTGELFF
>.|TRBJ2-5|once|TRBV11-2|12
TGTGCCAGCAGCTTAGGGGCGGAGACCCAGTACTTC
CASSLGAETQYF
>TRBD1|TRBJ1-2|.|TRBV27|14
TGTGCCAGCAGTTTCACAGGGGGCGGGTATGGCTACACCTTC
CASSFTGGGYGYTF
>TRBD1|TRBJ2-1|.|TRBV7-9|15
TGTGCCAGCAGCTGGACAGGGGGCCATTACAATGAGCAGTTCTTC
CASSWTGGHYNEQFF
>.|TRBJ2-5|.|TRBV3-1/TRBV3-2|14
TGTGCCAGCAGCCCGGTCGGCGAAGCGGAGACCCAGTACTTC
CASSPVGEAETQYF
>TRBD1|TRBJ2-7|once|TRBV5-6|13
TGTGCCAGCCGGTGGCAGGGGGCCTACGAGCAGTACTTC
CASRWQGAYEQYF
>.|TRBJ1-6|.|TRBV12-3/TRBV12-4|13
TGTGCCAGCAGTTTCCAGGGGACGACACCCCTCCACTTT
CASSFQGTTPLHF
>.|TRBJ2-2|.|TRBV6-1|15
TGTGCCAGCAGTGAAGCGGGGGGGCGTAACGGGGAGCTGTTTTTT
CASSEAGGRNGELFF
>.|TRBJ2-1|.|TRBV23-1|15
TGCGCCAGCAGTCACCGACAGGCGGGCTACAATGAGCAGTTCTTC
CASSHRQAGYNEQFF
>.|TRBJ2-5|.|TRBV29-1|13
TGCAGCGTTGAAAAGGGGTTGCGGGAGACCCAGTACTTC
CSVEKGLRETQYF
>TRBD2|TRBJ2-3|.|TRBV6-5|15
TGTGCCAGCAGTCGACTAGCGCGGGGGCAGGATACGCAGTATTTT
CASSRLARGQDTQYF
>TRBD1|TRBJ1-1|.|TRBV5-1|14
TGCGCCAGCGTTCTAGGACAGGGGGCCACTGAAGCTTTCTTT
CASVLGQGATEAFF
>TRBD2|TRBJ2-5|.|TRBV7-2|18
TGTGCCAGCAGCTTAACCCCCTCCAGCGGGGCAAATCAAGAGACCCAGTACTTC
CASSLTPSSGANQETQYF
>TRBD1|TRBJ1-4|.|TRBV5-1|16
TGCGCCAGCAGCTTCGGGACAGATTCGCTTAATGAAAAACTGTTTTTT
CASSFGTDSLNEKLFF
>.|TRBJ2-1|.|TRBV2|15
TGTGCCAGCAGAAAACAGGGGACGGGGGGGAATGAGCAGTTCTTC
CASRKQGTGGNEQFF
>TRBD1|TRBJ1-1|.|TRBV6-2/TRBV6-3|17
TGTGCCAGCAGTTACTCCCGGGACAGGGCCATTAACACTGAAGCTTTCTTT
CASSYSRDRAINTEAFF
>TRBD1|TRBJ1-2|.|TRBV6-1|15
TGTGCCAGCAGCGAAGGACAGGGGGGCTTCTATGGCTACACCTTC
CASSEGQGGFYGYTF